The T cell receptor (beta chain) described here comes from a study of cytomegalovirus exposure and HLA in healthy donors. Study at large: Among a few hundred genotyped donors, roughly 81% fell in the Caucasian-associated ancestry cluster. Findings of the study overall: A missense variant in DCLRE1C was later tied to TCR beta V- and J-gene trimming. One later analysis reportedly identified an Asian-associated ancestry cluster that showed fewer N-insertions than the approximately 670-donor mean. Equally common other TCR beta chains were less clonally expanded than HLA-associated ones, a later analysis found.

For this clone: Its antigen remains unidentified.

PCR amplification relied on 60 Vbeta primers (plus 13 Jbeta primers). Produced via immunoSEQ multiplex PCR; TCRdb's table is partial and in-frame only. The sample lists about 40,000 clones; 60% to 70% were seen once. The sequenced material came from PBMCs. The clonotype comes from a middle-aged man in good health and CMV-seronegative.

The CDR3 loop is CSADVGGGNEKLFF. DNA for the CDR3: TGCAGCGCTGACGTGGGAGGCGGTAATGAAAAACTGTTTTTT. The chain links TRBV29-1 to TRBJ1-4; no definite D call. Germline values: CDR1 SQVTM, CDR2 ANQGSEA. This CDR3 contains 14 residues. Trimming removed 7 bases from V and 4 bases from J, with 16 bases in between.